The sequence of this T cell receptor (beta chain) was determined in a study of blood T cell repertoires in COVID-19. As for the study in general: T cells, B-cell-depleted T cells, or PBMCs supplied cDNA or gDNA.

Germline assignment: CDR1 SGHDT and CDR2 YYEEEE. The CDR3 consists of 12 residues. Between the trimmed V and J ends, which lost 4 bases and 5 bases, there was a span of 9 bases. In the original processing: Estimates of nucleated cell counts were drawn from the amplification of reference gene primers. Assay used: immunoSEQ multiplex PCR; TCRdb lists only in-frame clones, some missing. That table is the source of V, J and clone size, and D and trimming were worked out from the DNA. The sample holds more than 110,000 clones, over 60% seen once. The sample holds one count of this clone. The rearrangement uses TRBV5-6 and TRBJ1-1, with D perhaps TRBD1 (5 bases). This TCR came from a man aged 80 or over with acute or convalescent COVID-19. Sequencing was done on a sample of peripheral blood. In DNA, the CDR3 is TGTGCCAGCAGCATCAGGGCTACTGAAGCTTTCTTT. The encoded protein is CASSIRATEAFF.